The clone carrying this T cell receptor (beta chain) has a count of ten or more. No antigen is known for it. Germline lookup yields CDR1 SGDLS and CDR2 YYNGEE. The CDR3 totals 15 residues. V was cut by 2 bases and J by 4 bases, with 13 bases left in between. This entry belongs to a study of T-cell memory formation after mild COVID-19. Study summary: Clusters were largely donor specific.

TCRdb re-called the 5' RACE reads with MiXCR, one entry per CDR3 protein. Here the sample spans about 110,000 distinct CDR3 sequences, roughly a sixth being singletons. Notes on the study in general: Researchers found some responding clones in pre-infection memory, a sign that cross-reactive memory joined.

The source material was PBMCs or a T cell subset sorted from them (not recorded which). This clonotype originated in a man aged 18 to 35 who had mild COVID-19 (a few samples of this study predate the infection). Cell type and time point are not known. The rearrangement joins TRBV9 to TRBJ2-1; no definite D call. The CDR3 region is CASSVTASRYNEQFF. CDR3 sequence (DNA): TGTGCCAGCAGCGTGACCGCCTCTCGGTACAATGAGCAGTTCTTC.